This T cell receptor (beta chain) was sequenced for a study of T cells in Graves' hyperthyroidism and ophthalmopathy. Germline V gene lookup returns CDR1 SGHVS and CDR2 FNYEAQ. The V gene end was trimmed by 4 bases and the J gene end by 3 bases; junction bases not matched to a gene: 8. The CDR3 contains 16 residues. This clonotype was recorded a few times. What it recognizes is unknown. Diagnoses were made from clinical symptoms, serum measures (thyroxine and TRAb), thyroid ultrasound and orbital computed tomography. Amplified regions were TCR beta CDR3 sequences from RNA transcripts. TCR CDR3 underwent first-round RT-PCR with the HTBI primer set. TCRdb called the multiplex PCR reads again in MiXCR, with one record for every CDR3 protein. The data contain roughly 500,000 distinct CDR3 sequences, around 43% of them singletons. Whole-study findings and limits: Blood samples included most of the expanded thyroid clonotypes exceeding 0.001. Ophthalmopathy cases were set apart from stable hyperthyroidism by a 13 V-J model. It was a median roughly six months before onset that the model predicted ophthalmopathy.

This clonotype was obtained from an adult woman with Graves' disease, either hyperthyroidism or ophthalmopathy (not recorded which). Source material: peripheral blood or thyroid tissue (not recorded which). This sequence joins TRBV7-6 and TRBJ1-4; 7 bases are a match to TRBD1. Written as DNA, the CDR3 is TGTGCCAGCAGCTCCCGACAGGGATTCGCTAATGAAAAACTGTTTTTT. It is translated as CASSSRQGFANEKLFF.